This T cell receptor beta chain was captured by sequencing in a study of T cell responses to AZD1222 COVID-19 vaccine. This CDR3 comprises 13 residues. With 4 bases removed from V and 6 bases from J, the gap between germline ends came to 12 bases. Per the germline V gene, CDR1 is MNHEY and CDR2 is SMNVEV (reference sequence). Only in-frame clones appear in the TCRdb table, and some are missing; sequencing was by immunoSEQ multiplex PCR. The sample carries 95,000 to 150,000 clones, roughly 84% recorded once. This clone was detected only a few times. V is TRBV27 and J is TRBJ1-2; no reliable D call. The sample consisted of peripheral blood, taken on day 0 of AZD1222 vaccination. The receptor's source is an adult in good health. CDR3 DNA sequence: TGTGCCAGCAGTTCCCTTCAGTGGAATGGCTACACCTTC. Amino acid sequence: CASSSLQWNGYTF.